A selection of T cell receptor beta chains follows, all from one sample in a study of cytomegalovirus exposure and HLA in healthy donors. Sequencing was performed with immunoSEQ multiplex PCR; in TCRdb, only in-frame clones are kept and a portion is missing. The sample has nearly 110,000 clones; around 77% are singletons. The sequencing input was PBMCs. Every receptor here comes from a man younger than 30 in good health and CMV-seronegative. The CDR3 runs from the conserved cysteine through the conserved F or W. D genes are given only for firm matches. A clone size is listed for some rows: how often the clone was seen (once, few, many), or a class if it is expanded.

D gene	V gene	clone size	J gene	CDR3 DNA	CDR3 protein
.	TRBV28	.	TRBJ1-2	TGTGCCAGCAGTTCTCCGGGGATTCTCTATGGCTACACCTTC	CASSSPGILYGYTF
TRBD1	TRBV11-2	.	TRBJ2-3	TGTGCCAGCAGCTTCATTACAGGGGGCGTAGGTACGCAGTATTTT	CASSFITGGVGTQYF
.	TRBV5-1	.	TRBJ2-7	TGCGCCAGCAGATCCTACAGAGGAGGGGCCTACGAGCAGTACTTC	CASRSYRGGAYEQYF
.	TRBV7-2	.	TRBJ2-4	TGTGCCGCCGGGGATGGCATTCAGTACTTC	CAAGDGIQYF
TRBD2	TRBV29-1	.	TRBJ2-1	TGCAGCGTTCCCCCCCCTAGCGGAAGCTACAATGAGCAGTTCTTC	CSVPPPSGSYNEQFF
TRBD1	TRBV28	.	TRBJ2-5	TGTGCCAGCAGCCCTGGGACAGGTGTCCAAGAGACCCAGTACTTC	CASSPGTGVQETQYF
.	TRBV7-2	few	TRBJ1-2	TGTGCCAGCAGCTTATCTCAGGTGGCTAACTATGGCTACACCTTC	CASSLSQVANYGYTF
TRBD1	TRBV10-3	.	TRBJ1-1	TGTGCCATCAGTTCGAGTCCCGGGACAGGAAACACTGAAGCTTTCTTT	CAISSSPGTGNTEAFF
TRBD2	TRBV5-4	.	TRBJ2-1	TGTGCCAGCAGCCCCCGGGGAGCGGGAGGGACCTACAATGAGCAGTTCTTC	CASSPRGAGGTYNEQFF
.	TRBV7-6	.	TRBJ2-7	TGTGCCAGCAGCTCCCCCCCCCACTACGAGCAGTACTTC	CASSSPPHYEQYF
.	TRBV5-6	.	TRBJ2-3	TGTGCCAGCAGCTTGTTACCGGGGTCCACAGATACGCAGTATTTT	CASSLLPGSTDTQYF
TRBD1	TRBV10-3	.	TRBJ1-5	TGTGCCATCAGTCCCACGACAGGGGGCACTCAGCCCCAGCATTTT	CAISPTTGGTQPQHF
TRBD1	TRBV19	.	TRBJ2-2	TGTGCCATTTTAGACCCCCGACAGGGAAGCACCGGGGAGCTGTTTTTT	CAILDPRQGSTGELFF
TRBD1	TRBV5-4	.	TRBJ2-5	TGTGCCAGCAGCCTCCGGGACAGGGAGTGGGGGGAGCAGTACTTC	CASSLRDREWGEQYF
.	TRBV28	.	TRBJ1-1	TGTGCCAGCAGCCGCGACATTGTGAACACTGAAGCTTTCTTT	CASSRDIVNTEAFF
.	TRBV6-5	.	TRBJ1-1	TGTGCCAGCAGCCCGAGGACTGAAGCTTTCTTT	CASSPRTEAFF
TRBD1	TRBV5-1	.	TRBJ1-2	TGCGCCAGCACAGGGGGCGTTGGCTACACCTTC	CASTGGVGYTF
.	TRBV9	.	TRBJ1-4	TGTGCCAGCAGCGTAGGGCGGAGCCCAACTAATGAAAAACTGTTTTTT	CASSVGRSPTNEKLFF
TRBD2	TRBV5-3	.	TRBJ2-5	TGTGCCAGAAGCCCGAGGGATCTAGCGGGGGGACGATCAGAGACCCAGTACTTC	CARSPRDLAGGRSETQYF
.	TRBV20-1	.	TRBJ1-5	TGCAGTGCTAGAGGGGGCCAGACCCAGCATTTT	CSARGGQTQHF
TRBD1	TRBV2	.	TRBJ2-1	TGTGCCAGCAGTGAACAGGGATTGCGACACAGGGGGCAGTTCTTC	CASSEQGLRHRGQFF
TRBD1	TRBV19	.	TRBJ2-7	TGTGCCAGTAGTACCGGGACAGGGATATTCTACGAGCAGTACTTC	CASSTGTGIFYEQYF
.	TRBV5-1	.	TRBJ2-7	TGCGCCAGCAGCTTGGCAGGCACCTACGAGCAGTACTTC	CASSLAGTYEQYF
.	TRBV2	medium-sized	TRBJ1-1	TGTGCCAGCTACAGGGAAATGAACACTGAAGCTTTCTTT	CASYREMNTEAFF
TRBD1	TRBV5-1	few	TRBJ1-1	TGCGCCAGCAGCCGTGGGACAGGGGGCCAAGTCACTGAAGCTTTCTTT	CASSRGTGGQVTEAFF
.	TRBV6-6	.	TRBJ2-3	TGTGCCAGCAGTTACGCTCAGGGTCTCGCAGATACGCAGTATTTT	CASSYAQGLADTQYF
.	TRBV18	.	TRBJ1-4	TGTGCCAGCTCTCCGAGTGAAAAACTGTTTTTT	CASSPSEKLFF
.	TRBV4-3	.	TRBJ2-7	TGCGCCAGCAGCCAAGAACTGTTCTACGAGCAGTACTTC	CASSQELFYEQYF
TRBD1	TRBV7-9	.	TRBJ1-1	TGTTCCAGCAGCTTAGGATTCGGACAGGGAACTGAAGCTTTCTTT	CSSSLGFGQGTEAFF
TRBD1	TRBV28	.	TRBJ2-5	TGTGCCAGCAGGGATAACAGGGGGCTAGAGACCCAGTACTTC	CASRDNRGLETQYF
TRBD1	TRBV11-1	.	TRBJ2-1	TGTGCCAGCAGCTTAGAGGACAGGGCCTACAATGAGCAGTTCTTC	CASSLEDRAYNEQFF
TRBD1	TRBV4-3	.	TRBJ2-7	TGCGCCAGCAGCCAGGGACAGGGGGCTCGAGCCGAGCAGTACTTC	CASSQGQGARAEQYF
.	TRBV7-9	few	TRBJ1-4	TGTGCCAGCAGCCCCGGGACTCGGGTGGAAAAACTGTTTTTT	CASSPGTRVEKLFF
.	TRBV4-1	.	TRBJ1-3	TGCGCCAGCACTCGGGGAGGGGGGCCTGGAAACACCATATATTTT	CASTRGGGPGNTIYF
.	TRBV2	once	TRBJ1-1	TGTGCCAGCAGTGAAGCGCTTGGGGGAGGCGACACTGAAGCTTTCTTT	CASSEALGGGDTEAFF
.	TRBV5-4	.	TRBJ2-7	TGTGCCAGCAGCCATAACGACCGGGTCTACGAGCAGTACTTC	CASSHNDRVYEQYF
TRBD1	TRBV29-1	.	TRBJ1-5	TGCAGCGCCTCAGGGGGTTTCGATCAGCCCCAGCATTTT	CSASGGFDQPQHF
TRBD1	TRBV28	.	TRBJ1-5	TGTGCCAGCAGTTCCGGGGACAGGGGTGACAATCAGCCCCAGCATTTT	CASSSGDRGDNQPQHF
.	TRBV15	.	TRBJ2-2	TGTGCCACCAGCAGAGAGAGACAGAACACCGGGGAGCTGTTTTTT	CATSRERQNTGELFF
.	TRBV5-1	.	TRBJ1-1	TGCGCCAGCAGCCCTCAGCTGACATCCTACATGAACACTGAAGCTTTCTTT	CASSPQLTSYMNTEAFF
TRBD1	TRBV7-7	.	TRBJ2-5	TGTGCTAGCAGCTTACTTAGACAGGGGGCGGGCCAAGAGACCCAGTACTTC	CASSLLRQGAGQETQYF
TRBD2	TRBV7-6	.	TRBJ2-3	TGTGCCAGCAGCTTAGTGAGCGGGGGGTATTTTAGCACAGATACGCAGTATTTT	CASSLVSGGYFSTDTQYF
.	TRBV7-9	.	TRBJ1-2	TGTGCCAGCAGCTTAGGACCCGGGGATGGCTACACCTTC	CASSLGPGDGYTF
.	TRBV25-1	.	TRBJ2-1	TGTGCCAGCAGTGATTCCGCCCGACAGTCACTATACAATGAGCAGTTCTTC	CASSDSARQSLYNEQFF
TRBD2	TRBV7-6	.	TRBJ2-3	TGTGCCAGCAGCCCCCTAGCGGGGGTTAGCACAGATACGCAGTATTTT	CASSPLAGVSTDTQYF
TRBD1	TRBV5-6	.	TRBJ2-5	TGTGCCAGCAGCTCCTTACCGGGACAGGGGGCGGAGACCCAGTACTTC	CASSSLPGQGAETQYF
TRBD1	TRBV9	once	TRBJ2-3	TGTGCCAGCAGCAGAGGGACAGGGAGGACAGATACGCAGTATTTT	CASSRGTGRTDTQYF
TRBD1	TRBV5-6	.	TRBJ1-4	TGTGCCAGCAGCACCTCCAGGGGGCGGATTATTGAAAAACTGTTTTTT	CASSTSRGRIIEKLFF
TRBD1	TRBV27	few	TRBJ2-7	TGTGCCAGCAGTCGTGGGACAGCCTCATACTACGAGCAGTACTTC	CASSRGTASYYEQYF
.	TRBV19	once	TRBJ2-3	TGTGCCAGTAGTATTCTGTTGGGAGCTAGCACAGATACGCAGTATTTT	CASSILLGASTDTQYF
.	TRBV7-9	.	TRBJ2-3	TGTGCCAGCAGCTTAGTTCGGAGTCACACAGATACGCAGTATTTT	CASSLVRSHTDTQYF
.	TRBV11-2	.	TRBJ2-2	TGTGCCAGCACCCCCCGGACGGGGGTCGGGGAGCTGTTTTTT	CASTPRTGVGELFF
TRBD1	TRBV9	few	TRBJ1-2	TGTGCCAGCAGCGTAGGGGGGACAGGGCTGGCCTATGGCTACACCTTC	CASSVGGTGLAYGYTF
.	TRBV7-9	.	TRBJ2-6	TGTGCCAGCAGCTTAGGGGATACGGGGTTTGGGGCCAACGTCCTGACTTTC	CASSLGDTGFGANVLTF
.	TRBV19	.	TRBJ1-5	TGTGCCAGTAGTATACCCGGTAGAAGCAATCAGCCCCAGCATTTT	CASSIPGRSNQPQHF